One and the same sample provided the 16 T cell receptor beta chains below, sequenced in a study of molecular identifiers for immune sequencing clone quantification. TCRdb re-analysed the PCR reads in MiXCR, keeping a single row per CDR3 protein. The data show roughly 93,000 distinct CDR3 sequences, nearly 25% seen once. Sequenced material: naive CD8+ T cells from blood, with Jurkat cell RNA spiked in. Subset given: FACS-sorted CD8+CD4-CCR7+CD45RA+ naive T cells. The receptors were gathered from a human donor in good health. Some libraries in this study had Jurkat cell RNA spiked in.

Regarding this clonotype: This could be a read error, since a much larger clone is one nucleotide away. The V and J genes are TRBV7-2 and TRBJ2-3; D is undetermined. V gave up 4 bases and J gave up 5 bases, with 10 bases separating them. Germline lookup yields CDR1 SGHTA and CDR2 FQGNSA. The CDR3 has 13 residues. The CDR3 DNA is TGTGCCAGCAGCTCGGTGCTCATAGATACGCAGTATTTT. This sequence encodes CASSSVLIDTQYF.

Worth noting for this clonotype: This could be a read error, since a much larger clone is one nucleotide away. This rearrangement joins TRBV12-3 or TRBV12-4 to TRBJ2-3; 8 bases are shared with TRBD2. CDR3 length equals 15 residues. The CDR3 region is CASSLVSGAADMQYF. The CDR3 DNA is TGTGCCAGCAGTTTAGTTAGCGGGGCTGCAGATATGCAGTATTTT.

This clonotype has only a few counts. The chain employs TRBV5-1 and TRBJ2-7, with 8 nucleotides matching TRBD1. Germline V lookup: CDR1 SGHRS, CDR2 YFSETQ. There are 16 residues in the CDR3. Germline trimming cut 0 bases from V and 2 bases from J; bases unmatched to any gene: 7. The CDR3 DNA sequence: TGCGCCAGCAGCTTGGGAACCGGGACAGGAGCCTACGAGCAGTACTTC. This codes for CASSLGTGTGAYEQYF.

Details on this clonotype: Without the conserved terminal phenylalanine or tryptophan, this CDR3 likely stems from a read error. The chain uses TRBV4-1 and TRBJ1-1; D remains ambiguous. CDR1 is MGHRA and CDR2 is YSYEKL in the germline V gene. The CDR3 spans 13 residues. V lost 0 bases, J lost 4 bases, and 6 bases lay in between. Written as DNA, the CDR3 is TGCGCCAGCAGCCAAGATCCTGCCACTGAAGCTTTCCTT. This codes for CASSQDPATEAFL.

This clonotype came up a few times. The V gene is TRBV7-6, the J gene TRBJ1-1; tentatively, D is TRBD1 (6 bases). The CDR3 runs to 12 residues. Germline V gene data show CDR1 as SGHVS and CDR2 as FNYEAQ. V lost 11 bases, J lost 4 bases, and 14 bases lay in between. CDR3 DNA sequence: TGTGCCGGTACAGGGAAGGGCACTGAAGCTTTCTTT. Residues: CAGTGKGTEAFF.

This clonotype was recorded a few times. The chain uses TRBV14 and TRBJ2-5, with D possibly TRBD1 on 5 matching bases. The V gene lost 0 bases and the J gene lost 2 bases, with 19 bases spanning the gap. The CDR3 covers 18 residues. Germline-derived CDR1 and CDR2 are SGHDN and FVKESK. CDR3: CASSQDSWVRGQQETQYF. CDR3 bases: TGTGCCAGCAGCCAAGACTCGTGGGTAAGGGGCCAGCAAGAGACCCAGTACTTC.

The V and J genes are TRBV12-3 or TRBV12-4 and TRBJ1-5, with 7 bases lining up with TRBD1. CDR3 length: 14 residues. J lost 6 bases, V lost 7 bases, and 9 bases had no gene match. CDR3 in amino acids: CASTRGSIAQPQHF. In DNA form, the CDR3 reads TGTGCCAGCACCAGGGGGTCGATAGCTCAGCCCCAGCATTTT.

Here the CDR3 DNA reads TGTGCCAGCAGTGACGGGGGCGTCGATACTGAAGCTTTCTTT. It yields the protein CASSDGGVDTEAFF. The chain joins TRBV25-1 to TRBJ1-1, with D possibly matching TRBD1 (6 bases). Trimming removed 3 bases from V and 5 bases from J, with 13 bases in between. There are 14 residues in the CDR3. CDR1 and CDR2 from the germline V gene are MGHDK and SYGVNS.

This clonotype was counted many times. This chain links TRBV25-1 with TRBJ2-5; 7 positions agree with TRBD1. The length of the CDR3 is 15 residues. The ends lost 6 bases at V and 5 bases at J; junction bases unmatched: 12. Germline V gives CDR1 MGHDK, CDR2 SYGVNS. CDR3 region: CASRTLTGLSETQYF. The DNA for the CDR3 is TGTGCCAGCAGAACTTTGACAGGGCTTTCGGAGACCCAGTACTTC.

This clonotype turned up a few times. The J gene is TRBJ2-7, the V gene TRBV2; D assignment may be TRBD1 or TRBD2 (6 bases each). CDR1 is SNHLY, CDR2 FYNNEI, per germline. This CDR3 contains 14 residues. Trimming cost V 3 bases and J 4 bases, with 13 bases left between them. In nucleotides, the CDR3 is TGTGCCAGCAGTGAGGTGGGGGGCGGTTACGAGCAGTACTTC. It specifies CASSEVGGGYEQYF.

This chain uses TRBV9 with TRBJ2-7; D is unresolved. CDR1 is SGDLS and CDR2 is YYNGEE in the germline V gene. The length of the CDR3 is 14 residues. The germline V and J ends were trimmed by 0 bases and 2 bases, with 9 bases remaining between them. CDR3 amino acids: CASSVGSNPYEQYF. The DNA for the CDR3 is TGTGCCAGCAGCGTAGGGAGTAACCCCTACGAGCAGTACTTC.

The table lists this clonotype with many counts. The chain has TRBV28 and TRBJ2-5; D possibly corresponds to TRBD2 (6 bases). Trimming shortened V by 3 bases and J by 2 bases, and 19 bases separated the two germline ends. In germline, CDR1 is MDHEN, CDR2 SYDVKM. This CDR3 region has 17 residues. In DNA form, the CDR3 reads TGTGCCAGCAGTTTCTCGGTCGGGGGAACCCTGCAAGAGACCCAGTACTTC. It encodes CASSFSVGGTLQETQYF.

The sample holds a few counts of this clonotype. V gene TRBV3-1 combines with J gene TRBJ2-2, with D tentatively TRBD2 (6 bases). Germline CDR1 is LGHDT and CDR2 is YNNKEL (reference sequence). The CDR3 is 18 residues long. Between the trimmed V and J ends, which lost 1 base and 0 bases, there was a span of 15 bases. This CDR3 is CASSQVPSVATNTGELFF. CDR3 in DNA: TGTGCCAGCAGCCAAGTTCCTAGCGTGGCGACGAACACCGGGGAGCTGTTTTTT.

This clonotype was recorded at least ten times. The chain combines TRBV5-6 with TRBJ1-1; D gene unclear. The germline V gene has CDR1 SGHDT and CDR2 YYEEEE. The CDR3 has 12 amino acids. Between the trimmed V and J ends, which lost 0 bases and 3 bases, there was a span of 3 bases. Here the CDR3 DNA reads TGTGCCAGCAGCTTGGTTGACACTGAAGCTTTCTTT. Its protein product is CASSLVDTEAFF.

On this clonotype itself: A much bigger clone sits one base away, suggesting this may be a read error. V and J are TRBV7-9 and TRBJ2-3; D is ambiguous. This CDR3 is 15 amino acids long. Germline V gene data show CDR1 as SEHNR and CDR2 as FQNEAQ (reference sequence). Trimming took 1 base from V and 1 from J, leaving 9 bases between them. The CDR3 reads CASSLDGWGTDTQYF. DNA of the CDR3: TGTGCCAGCAGCTTAGATGGGTGGGGCACAGATACGCAGTATTTT. Full variable domain (remainder filled in from reference TRBV7-9 and TRBJ2-3): DTGVSQNPRHKITKRGQNVTFRCDPISEHNRLYWYRQTLGQGPEFLTYFQNEAQLEKSRLLSDRFSAERPKGSFSTLEIQRTEQGDSAMYLCASSLDGWGTDTQYFGPGTRLTVL.

To note about this clonotype: In this CDR3 the conserved last residue, phenylalanine or tryptophan, is missing, so a read error is likely. This sequence joins TRBV6-2 or TRBV6-3 and TRBJ1-2, with D uncertain. Germline CDR1 MNHEY, CDR2 SVGEGT. CDR3 length: 12 amino acids. V gave up 6 bases and J gave up 4 bases, with 9 bases separating them. CDR3 in DNA: TGTGCCAGCAGCCCCGTTGTCTATGGCTACACCCTC. Translating it yields CASSPVVYGYTL.